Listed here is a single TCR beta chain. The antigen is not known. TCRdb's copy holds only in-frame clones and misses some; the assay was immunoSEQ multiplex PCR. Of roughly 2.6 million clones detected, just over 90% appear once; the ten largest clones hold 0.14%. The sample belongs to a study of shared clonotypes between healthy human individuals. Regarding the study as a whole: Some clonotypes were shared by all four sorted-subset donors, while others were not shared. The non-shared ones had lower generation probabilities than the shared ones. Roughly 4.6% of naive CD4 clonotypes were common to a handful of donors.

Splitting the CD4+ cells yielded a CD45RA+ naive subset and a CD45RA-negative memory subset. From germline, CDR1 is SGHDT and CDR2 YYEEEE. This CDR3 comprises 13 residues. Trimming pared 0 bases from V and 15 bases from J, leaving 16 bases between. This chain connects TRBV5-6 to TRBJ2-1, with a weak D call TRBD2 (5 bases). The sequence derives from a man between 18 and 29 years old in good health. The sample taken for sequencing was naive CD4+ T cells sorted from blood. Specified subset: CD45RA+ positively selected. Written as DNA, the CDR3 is TGTGCCAGCAGCTTGGCGCGGAGGCCTACACCGTTCTTC. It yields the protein CASSLARRPTPFF.